The sample holds many counts of the clone carrying this T cell receptor (beta chain). V was pared by 6 bases and J by 6 bases, with 11 bases of the junction left unmatched. The CDR3 extends over 15 amino acids. Germline loops: CDR1 LGHNA, CDR2 YSLEER. This sample is drawn from a study of T cells in Graves' hyperthyroidism and ophthalmopathy. The wider study: Peripheral blood samples were taken at initial diagnosis, prior to any treatment.

Diagnosing involved the use of clinical symptoms, serum thyroxine and TRAb, thyroid ultrasound and orbital computed tomography. TCR beta CDR3 regions were amplified from RNA. The HTBI primer set served for first-round RT-PCR of the TCR CDR3. TCRdb analysed the multiplex PCR reads with MiXCR anew, one entry per CDR3 protein. The sample has about 500,000 distinct CDR3 sequences; roughly 17% are singletons. Sequencing was performed on blood. This TCR came from a young woman with Graves' hyperthyroidism. The rearrangement uses TRBV4-3 and TRBJ1-1, with 9 bases aligning to TRBD1. This CDR3 reads CASSRDRGTSAEAFF. CDR3 nucleotides: TGCGCCAGCAGTCGAGACAGGGGGACGAGCGCTGAAGCTTTCTTT.